The subject of this entry is one T cell receptor beta chain. The entry originates in a study of blood T cell repertoires in COVID-19. Looking at the study overall: Acute and convalescent COVID-19 specimens originated in the United States, Italy and Spain. From T cells, B-cell-depleted T cells, or PBMCs came the material, which was cDNA or gDNA.

Germline trimming cut 5 bases from V and 6 bases from J; bases unmatched to any gene: 7. The CDR3 contains 14 residues. Germline V gives CDR1 SGHTA, CDR2 FQGNSA. Source study methods: Reference gene primer amplification in the assay estimated nucleated cell counts. Generated by immunoSEQ multiplex PCR, the TCRdb table keeps only in-frame clones and is missing some. For V, J and clone size, that table is used; D and trimming come from the DNA. Of some 190,000 clones listed, 70% to 85% are singletons. The rearrangement links TRBV7-2 to TRBJ2-3; 8 nucleotides match TRBD2. Sequencing input: peripheral blood. The clonotype was recovered from a woman aged 50 to 65 with acute or convalescent COVID-19. The CDR3 reads CASSLTSGRDTQYF. The CDR3 region has the DNA TGTGCCAGCAGCCTCACTAGCGGTCGGGATACGCAGTATTTT.